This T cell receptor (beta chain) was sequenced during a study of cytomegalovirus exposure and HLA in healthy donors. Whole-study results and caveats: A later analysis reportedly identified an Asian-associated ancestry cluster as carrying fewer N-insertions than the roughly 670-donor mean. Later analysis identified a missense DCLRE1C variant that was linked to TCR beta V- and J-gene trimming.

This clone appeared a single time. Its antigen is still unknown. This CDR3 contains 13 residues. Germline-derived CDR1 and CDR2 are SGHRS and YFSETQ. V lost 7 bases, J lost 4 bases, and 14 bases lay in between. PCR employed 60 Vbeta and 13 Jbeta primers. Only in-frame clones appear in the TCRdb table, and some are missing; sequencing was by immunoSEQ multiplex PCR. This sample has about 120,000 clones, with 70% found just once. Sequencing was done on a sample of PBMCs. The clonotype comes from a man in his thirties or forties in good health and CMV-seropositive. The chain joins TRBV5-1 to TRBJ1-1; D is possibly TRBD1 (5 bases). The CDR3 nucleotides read TGCGCCAGCTGCCGGGGGGGAGGCACTGAAGCTTTCTTT. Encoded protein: CASCRGGGTEAFF.